This TCR beta chain was profiled in a study of T cells in Graves' hyperthyroidism and ophthalmopathy. This clonotype showed up many times. The V end lost 2 bases, the J end lost 3 bases, and 7 bases lay between the germline ends. The CDR3 is made up of 13 amino acids. The germline gives CDR1 SGHTA, CDR2 FQGTGA. RNA transcripts gave rise to amplified TCR beta CDR3 regions. HTBI primers were the set used in a first-round RT-PCR of the TCR CDR3. TCRdb used MiXCR to reprocess the multiplex PCR reads, holding one entry per CDR3 protein. Seen here are 280,000 or so distinct CDR3 sequences, around a quarter observed once, and the top ten hold around 28%.

The chain links TRBV7-3 to TRBJ2-5, with unresolved D. The receptor was derived from a middle-aged man with Graves' hyperthyroidism that later progressed to Graves' ophthalmopathy. The sequenced sample was blood. The CDR3 nucleotides read TGTGCCAGCAGCTTAGGCAGAAAAGAGACCCAGTACTTC. Translation gives CASSLGRKETQYF.